This is a list of T cell receptor beta chains from one sample in a study of type 1 and type 2 diabetes patients. One entry per CDR3 protein results from TCRdb running MiXCR on the multiplex PCR reads. The sample has about 250,000 distinct CDR3 sequences, 40% to 50% seen once; the top ten hold about an eighth. The sample consisted of peripheral blood mononuclear cells (PBMCs). These receptors were obtained from a man aged 18 to 29 with type 2 diabetes. The CDR3 runs from the conserved cysteine through the conserved F or W. Each record gives: V gene, clone size, J gene, D gene, CDR3 DNA, CDR3 protein. The D gene is left open where the match is weak. Clone size is given for some rows only: seen once, a few or many times, or a class if the clone is expanded.

V gene: TRBV6-6; clone size: few; J gene: TRBJ1-1; D gene: TRBD1; CDR3 DNA: TGTGCCAGCAGTACAACAGGGGGCACTGAAGCTTTCTTT; CDR3 protein: CASSTTGGTEAFF
V gene: TRBV14; clone size: .; J gene: TRBJ1-5; D gene: .; CDR3 DNA: TGTGCCAGCAGCCAAGGCCCCCTCAGGGTAAGCAATCAGCCCCAGCATTTT; CDR3 protein: CASSQGPLRVSNQPQHF
V gene: TRBV7-3; clone size: .; J gene: TRBJ1-1; D gene: .; CDR3 DNA: TGTGCCAGCAGTTTATCGGGGGGAATCACTGAAGCTTTCTTT; CDR3 protein: CASSLSGGITEAFF
V gene: TRBV20-1; clone size: once; J gene: TRBJ1-1; D gene: .; CDR3 DNA: TGCAGTACTCTTCCGGGACACCTTAACACTGAAGCTTTCTTT; CDR3 protein: CSTLPGHLNTEAFF
V gene: TRBV10-3; clone size: .; J gene: TRBJ1-6; D gene: .; CDR3 DNA: TGTGCCACCACCTATGGGATGTTAGGGAATTCACCCCTCCACTTT; CDR3 protein: CATTYGMLGNSPLHF
V gene: TRBV7-2; clone size: .; J gene: TRBJ1-2; D gene: .; CDR3 DNA: TGTGCCAGCAGCCCACGTTATCGGGGGTCCTATGGCTACACCTTC; CDR3 protein: CASSPRYRGSYGYTF
V gene: TRBV4-3; clone size: few; J gene: TRBJ1-2; D gene: .; CDR3 DNA: TGCGCCAGCAGCCAAGGACGACAGGATGGCTACACCTTC; CDR3 protein: CASSQGRQDGYTF
V gene: TRBV15; clone size: many; J gene: TRBJ2-3; D gene: .; CDR3 DNA: TGTGCCACCAGCACCAGGGCTACTAGCACAGATACGCAGTATTTT; CDR3 protein: CATSTRATSTDTQYF
V gene: TRBV20-1; clone size: .; J gene: TRBJ2-5; D gene: .; CDR3 DNA: TGCAGTGCTAGGGCTACAAAGCAAGAGACCCAGTACTTC; CDR3 protein: CSARATKQETQYF
V gene: TRBV7-8; clone size: .; J gene: TRBJ2-5; D gene: TRBD1; CDR3 DNA: TGTGCCAGCAGCTGGGGACAGGGAGAGACCCAGTACTTC; CDR3 protein: CASSWGQGETQYF
V gene: TRBV7-8; clone size: .; J gene: TRBJ1-5; D gene: .; CDR3 DNA: TGTGCCAGCAGCTTAGACGATGCGGGCAATCAGCCCCAGCATTTT; CDR3 protein: CASSLDDAGNQPQHF
V gene: TRBV7-8; clone size: few; J gene: TRBJ1-3; D gene: TRBD1; CDR3 DNA: TGTGCCAGCAGCTTATCGGGACAGGGGCGAAACACCATATATTTT; CDR3 protein: CASSLSGQGRNTIYF
V gene: TRBV30; clone size: few; J gene: TRBJ2-5; D gene: TRBD2; CDR3 DNA: TGTGCCTGGAGTGTAGCGGGGGGCCAAGAGACCCAGTACTTC; CDR3 protein: CAWSVAGGQETQYF
V gene: TRBV19; clone size: .; J gene: TRBJ1-2; D gene: .; CDR3 DNA: TGTGCCAGTAGCCCCGCCGGGGCAGGGCAGTATGGCTACACCTTC; CDR3 protein: CASSPAGAGQYGYTF
V gene: TRBV10-3; clone size: few; J gene: TRBJ2-5; D gene: TRBD2; CDR3 DNA: TGTGCCTGCGGGGGGGCCCCAGAGACCCAGTACTTC; CDR3 protein: CACGGAPETQYF
V gene: TRBV12-3/TRBV12-4; clone size: few; J gene: TRBJ2-1; D gene: .; CDR3 DNA: TGTGCCAGCACTATTTACAATGAGCAGTTCTTC; CDR3 protein: CASTIYNEQFF
V gene: TRBV7-2; clone size: .; J gene: TRBJ1-2; D gene: .; CDR3 DNA: TGTGCCAGCAGCTTAGGCCCAGGACGTAACTATGGCTACACCTTC; CDR3 protein: CASSLGPGRNYGYTF
V gene: TRBV7-8; clone size: .; J gene: TRBJ1-4; D gene: .; CDR3 DNA: TGTGCCAGCAGCCAACAGTCCGCAACTAATGAAAAACTGTTTTTT; CDR3 protein: CASSQQSATNEKLFF
V gene: TRBV4-1; clone size: .; J gene: TRBJ1-1; D gene: .; CDR3 DNA: TGCGCCAGCAGCCAAGATATGGGGTACACTGAAGCTTTCTTT; CDR3 protein: CASSQDMGYTEAFF
V gene: TRBV9; clone size: .; J gene: TRBJ1-6; D gene: .; CDR3 DNA: TGTGCCAGCAGCGTCGTACCAACCGGTAATTCACCCCTCCACTTT; CDR3 protein: CASSVVPTGNSPLHF
V gene: TRBV5-1; clone size: .; J gene: TRBJ2-7; D gene: TRBD1; CDR3 DNA: TGCACCAGCAGCGATACAGGGGGCGGGTCCTACGAGCAGTACTTC; CDR3 protein: CTSSDTGGGSYEQYF
V gene: TRBV20-1; clone size: .; J gene: TRBJ1-1; D gene: TRBD1; CDR3 DNA: TGCAGTGGGGACGGGACAGGGCTCACTGAAGCTTTCTTT; CDR3 protein: CSGDGTGLTEAFF
V gene: TRBV5-1; clone size: few; J gene: TRBJ1-1; D gene: .; CDR3 DNA: TGCGCCAGCAGCTTGGATGGGGTTCGGCTGAACACTGAAGCTTTCTTT; CDR3 protein: CASSLDGVRLNTEAFF
V gene: TRBV20-1; clone size: .; J gene: TRBJ2-1; D gene: TRBD2; CDR3 DNA: TGCAGTGCTAGAGACCTACTAGCGGTAATCTACAATGAGCAGTTCTTC; CDR3 protein: CSARDLLAVIYNEQFF
V gene: TRBV10-3; clone size: .; J gene: TRBJ2-7; D gene: .; CDR3 DNA: TGTGCCATCAGTGAGGGTACGCTCGGAGCCTACGAGCAGTACTTC; CDR3 protein: CAISEGTLGAYEQYF
V gene: TRBV30; clone size: few; J gene: TRBJ1-1; D gene: TRBD1; CDR3 DNA: TGTGCCTGGAGTGGATTACCACAGCAACAGACAGGGTATCAAGCTTTCTTT; CDR3 protein: CAWSGLPQQQTGYQAFF
V gene: TRBV9; clone size: .; J gene: TRBJ2-6; D gene: .; CDR3 DNA: TGTGCCAGCAGCGTGGGGGGGGCCAACGTCCTGACTTTC; CDR3 protein: CASSVGGANVLTF
V gene: TRBV19; clone size: .; J gene: TRBJ1-1; D gene: .; CDR3 DNA: TGTGCCAGTAGTATCTCCTCCGGGACACGAAATGAAGCTTTCTTT; CDR3 protein: CASSISSGTRNEAFF
V gene: TRBV6-6; clone size: .; J gene: TRBJ2-5; D gene: .; CDR3 DNA: TGTGCCAGCACCTTGACCCTACAAGAGACCCAGTACTTC; CDR3 protein: CASTLTLQETQYF
V gene: TRBV10-3; clone size: .; J gene: TRBJ1-1; D gene: TRBD1; CDR3 DNA: TGTGCCATCAGTGGCACAGGGGTTTGGACTGAAGCTTTCTTT; CDR3 protein: CAISGTGVWTEAFF
V gene: TRBV6-5; clone size: many; J gene: TRBJ2-7; D gene: .; CDR3 DNA: TGTGCCAGCAGGAACACCTACGAGCAGTACTTC; CDR3 protein: CASRNTYEQYF
V gene: TRBV15; clone size: .; J gene: TRBJ1-2; D gene: .; CDR3 DNA: TGTGCCACCAGCGCTTTCCCCCAGGGAAACTGGGGCTACACCTTC; CDR3 protein: CATSAFPQGNWGYTF
V gene: TRBV10-1; clone size: .; J gene: TRBJ1-5; D gene: TRBD1; CDR3 DNA: TGCGCCAGGGCGTATACAGGGACAGGAAAGCCCCAGCATTTT; CDR3 protein: CARAYTGTGKPQHF
V gene: TRBV19; clone size: few; J gene: TRBJ2-5; D gene: .; CDR3 DNA: TGTGCCAGTAGGTACAAGCTGGGCGGGGAGACCCAGTACTTC; CDR3 protein: CASRYKLGGETQYF
V gene: TRBV10-3; clone size: .; J gene: TRBJ1-5; D gene: .; CDR3 DNA: TGTGCCATCAGTGAAGGGGATCAGCCCCAGCATTTT; CDR3 protein: CAISEGDQPQHF
V gene: TRBV9; clone size: few; J gene: TRBJ1-4; D gene: .; CDR3 DNA: TGTGCCAGCAGCGCGGGAGCAGATGAAAAACTGTTTTTT; CDR3 protein: CASSAGADEKLFF
V gene: TRBV2; clone size: once; J gene: TRBJ1-6; D gene: .; CDR3 DNA: TGTGCCAGCAGCTTTACGGCGGACAGCTCCCCCGGGTGGTCACCCCTCCACTTT; CDR3 protein: CASSFTADSSPGWSPLHF
V gene: TRBV6-6; clone size: .; J gene: TRBJ1-1; D gene: .; CDR3 DNA: TGTGCCAGCAGTTTCTGGTATCGTGGAGGGAACACTGAAGCTTTCTTT; CDR3 protein: CASSFWYRGGNTEAFF
V gene: TRBV27; clone size: .; J gene: TRBJ2-3; D gene: .; CDR3 DNA: TGTGCCAGCAGTTTCAGGGCCGGGGGGCAGTCAGATACGCAGTATTTT; CDR3 protein: CASSFRAGGQSDTQYF
V gene: TRBV7-8; clone size: few; J gene: TRBJ2-5; D gene: .; CDR3 DNA: TGTGCCAGCAGTTACAGCGGAGGGGAGACCCAGTACTTT; CDR3 protein: CASSYSGGETQYF
V gene: TRBV7-2; clone size: .; J gene: TRBJ1-1; D gene: .; CDR3 DNA: TGTGCCAGCAGCTTAGTTGGGGGAGTGAACACTGAAGCTCTCTTT; CDR3 protein: CASSLVGGVNTEALF
V gene: TRBV27; clone size: .; J gene: TRBJ2-1; D gene: TRBD2; CDR3 DNA: TGTGCCAGCAGCTGGACTAGCGGGGGGTACAGTGAGCAGTTCTTC; CDR3 protein: CASSWTSGGYSEQFF
V gene: TRBV2; clone size: .; J gene: TRBJ2-7; D gene: TRBD2; CDR3 DNA: TGTGCCAGCAGTTTCTTAGCGGGAGGCGCCTACGAGCAGTACTTC; CDR3 protein: CASSFLAGGAYEQYF
V gene: TRBV2; clone size: .; J gene: TRBJ2-1; D gene: .; CDR3 DNA: TGTGCCAGCAGTTATCCCCTACTAGTGAATGAGCAGTTCTTC; CDR3 protein: CASSYPLLVNEQFF
V gene: TRBV15; clone size: .; J gene: TRBJ2-5; D gene: .; CDR3 DNA: TGTGCCACTTCAGGAGCCGAAGAGACCCAGTACTTC; CDR3 protein: CATSGAEETQYF
V gene: TRBV27; clone size: .; J gene: TRBJ2-7; D gene: TRBD1; CDR3 DNA: TGTGCCAGCAGAATTTTGGGACAGGGTCTTGGAGAGCAGTACTTC; CDR3 protein: CASRILGQGLGEQYF
V gene: TRBV30; clone size: .; J gene: TRBJ1-5; D gene: .; CDR3 DNA: TGTGCCTGGAGTATCAGCGTGAGGCAGCCCCAGCATTTT; CDR3 protein: CAWSISVRQPQHF
V gene: TRBV7-8; clone size: few; J gene: TRBJ2-5; D gene: .; CDR3 DNA: TGTGCCAGCAGCTTAGCCGGAGGGCCGTGGGAGACCCAGTACTTC; CDR3 protein: CASSLAGGPWETQYF
V gene: TRBV25-1; clone size: many; J gene: TRBJ1-3; D gene: .; CDR3 DNA: TGTGCCAGCAGTGGTGCCCCCGGAAACACCATATATTTT; CDR3 protein: CASSGAPGNTIYF
V gene: TRBV7-2; clone size: .; J gene: TRBJ1-1; D gene: .; CDR3 DNA: TGTGCCAGCACCCCAAGGGGGGGGGGAGACACTGAAGCTTTCTTT; CDR3 protein: CASTPRGGGDTEAFF
V gene: TRBV5-1; clone size: .; J gene: TRBJ1-4; D gene: .; CDR3 DNA: TGCGCCAGCAGCTTGGCCTATGGGAGGGAACTGTTTTTT; CDR3 protein: CASSLAYGRELFF
V gene: TRBV7-8; clone size: .; J gene: TRBJ1-2; D gene: .; CDR3 DNA: TGTGCCAGCAGCTCCCTCGGGGGGGCTAACTATGGCTACACCTTC; CDR3 protein: CASSSLGGANYGYTF
V gene: TRBV6-5; clone size: .; J gene: TRBJ2-1; D gene: TRBD2; CDR3 DNA: TGTGCCAGCAATGCATTAGCGGGGCTTGAGCAGTTCTTC; CDR3 protein: CASNALAGLEQFF
V gene: TRBV25-1; clone size: many; J gene: TRBJ2-7; D gene: .; CDR3 DNA: TGTGCCAGCAGGAAGGACAATTCCTACGAGCAGTACTTC; CDR3 protein: CASRKDNSYEQYF
V gene: TRBV30; clone size: .; J gene: TRBJ1-6; D gene: .; CDR3 DNA: TGTGCCTGGAGTGTGCCTCAAGGAGGACCCCTCCACTTT; CDR3 protein: CAWSVPQGGPLHF
V gene: TRBV14; clone size: .; J gene: TRBJ2-7; D gene: TRBD1; CDR3 DNA: TGTGCCAGCAGCCGAATTCGAGGGACAGGGGGCTACGAGCAGTACTTC; CDR3 protein: CASSRIRGTGGYEQYF
V gene: TRBV28; clone size: few; J gene: TRBJ1-2; D gene: .; CDR3 DNA: TGTGCCAGCAGTTTGGACGGAAACTATGGCTACACCTTC; CDR3 protein: CASSLDGNYGYTF
V gene: TRBV29-1; clone size: few; J gene: TRBJ1-1; D gene: .; CDR3 DNA: TGCAGCGTTGATGAGGGTCCGAACACTGAAGCTTTCTTT; CDR3 protein: CSVDEGPNTEAFF
V gene: TRBV19; clone size: few; J gene: TRBJ1-1; D gene: .; CDR3 DNA: TGTGCCAGTAGTCTTCGTTCAGGAGTTGAAGCTTTCTTT; CDR3 protein: CASSLRSGVEAFF